This TCR beta chain was sequenced in a study of technical replicates of blood from a handful of donors. Assay: immunoSEQ multiplex PCR; the TCRdb copy retains only in-frame clones and omits some. The data show roughly 80,000 clones, 90% to 95% seen once. The CDR3 is 15 amino acids. V dropped 0 bases and J dropped 6; count of bases not matched to a gene: 2. Germline assignment: CDR1 MRHNA and CDR2 SNTAGT. In its sample, this clone was seen a few times. The sequenced sample was T cells isolated from PBMCs. The rearrangement uses TRBV6-4 and TRBJ2-1, with 10 bases matching TRBD2. This sequence was found in a human donor in good health. The CDR3 spells CASSDSSGGANEQFF. The CDR3 DNA reads as TGTGCCAGCAGTGACTCGAGCGGGGGGGCCAATGAGCAGTTCTTC.